This entry lists 12 T cell receptor beta chains sequenced from one sample in a study of T cell responses to AZD1222 COVID-19 vaccine. Generated by immunoSEQ multiplex PCR, the TCRdb table keeps only in-frame clones and is missing some. The repertoire holds some 140,000 clones, around 90% seen once, with under 2% in the top ten. The starting material was peripheral blood, obtained on day 0 of AZD1222 vaccination. The receptors stem from an adult in good health.

In its sample, this clone was seen a few times. CDR3 protein: CASSIGRGLDEAFF. CDR3 nucleotides: TGTGCCAGTAGTATCGGCAGGGGGCTTGATGAAGCTTTCTTT. This sequence joins TRBV19 and TRBJ1-1; 8 bases match TRBD1. The CDR3 extends over 14 amino acids. Germline-derived CDR1 and CDR2 are LNHDA and SQIVND (reference sequence). V was clipped by 3 bases and J by 7 bases; unmatched bases: 7.

This sequence joins TRBV11-1 and TRBJ2-1; D is unresolved. CDR1 and CDR2 from the germline V gene are SGHAT and FQDESV (reference sequence). The CDR3 contains 15 residues. Trimming took off 6 bases at V and 0 bases at J, with 12 bases between the two ends. CDR3 DNA: TGTGCCAGCAGTCTAGAGACGAGCTCCTACAATGAGCAGTTCTTC. Encoded protein: CASSLETSSYNEQFF. The full variable domain, its missing parts supplied by reference TRBV11-1 and TRBJ2-1, is EAEVAQSPRYKITEKSQAVAFWCDPISGHATLYWYRQILGQGPELLVQFQDESVVDDSQLPKDRFSAERLKGVDSTLKIQPAELGDSAMYLCASSLETSSYNEQFFGPGTRLTVL.

This clone was counted between two and nine times. The chain links TRBV12-3 or TRBV12-4 to TRBJ1-1; D gene ambiguous. The V end lost 5 bases, the J end lost 0 bases, and 7 bases lay between the germline ends. The CDR3 covers 13 residues. CDR3 residues: CASSVGMNTEAFF. DNA for the CDR3: TGTGCCAGCAGTGTCGGGATGAACACTGAAGCTTTCTTT.

The chain has TRBV5-1 and TRBJ1-2; TRBD1 is a possible D gene (5 bases). This CDR3 comprises 12 residues. Germline assignment: CDR1 SGHRS and CDR2 YFSETQ. V was pared by 4 bases and J by 5 bases, with 9 bases between. The CDR3 bases are TGCGCCAGCAGCGTGGACACGTATGGCTACACCTTC. It is translated as CASSVDTYGYTF.

The CDR3 spells CASSIQGYEQFF. As DNA, the CDR3 is TGTGCCAGTAGTATTCAGGGTTATGAGCAGTTCTTC. The chain links TRBV19 to TRBJ2-1, with a weak D call TRBD1 (5 bases). V lost 3 bases and J lost 8, with 8 bases in between. Per the germline V gene, CDR1 is LNHDA and CDR2 is SQIVND (reference sequence). This CDR3 spans 12 amino acids.

J is TRBJ2-7 and V is TRBV15; no clear D gene. The germline V gene has CDR1 LNHNV and CDR2 YYDKDF (reference sequence). The CDR3 runs to 13 residues. Trimming left V 5 bases short and J 3 bases short, with 11 bases between. In nucleotides, the CDR3 is TGTGCCACCAGCGCAACCGCGGACTACGAGCAGTACTTC. It translates to CATSATADYEQYF.

The chain is built from TRBV15 and TRBJ1-2; D remains unclear. V lost 2 bases and J 6 bases, leaving 10 bases between the germline ends. CDR1 is LNHNV, CDR2 YYDKDF, per germline (reference sequence). CDR3 length equals 13 residues. Written as DNA, the CDR3 is TGTGCCACCAGCAGACCCCCCGAAGATGGCTACACCTTC. It specifies CATSRPPEDGYTF.

Points on this clone: This CDR3 is also generated by other DNA sequences in the sample. V is TRBV7-2 and J is TRBJ2-5; 7 bases are a match to TRBD1. The V and J ends lost 0 bases and 2 bases, in that order; junction bases with no gene match: 3. In germline, CDR1 is SGHTA, CDR2 FQGNSA. The CDR3 is 15 residues long. This CDR3 is CASSLAGTAQETQYF. The CDR3 DNA reads as TGTGCCAGCAGCTTAGCAGGGACAGCTCAAGAGACCCAGTACTTC.

This clone was seen a handful of times. The J gene is TRBJ2-3, the V gene TRBV7-2, with TRBD2 matching over 9 bases. The CDR3 runs 16 residues. Unmatched junction bases numbered 7, after V lost 6 bases and J lost 0 bases. Germline V gives CDR1 SGHTA, CDR2 FQGNSA. The CDR3 region has the DNA TGTGCCAGCAGAGGACTAGCGTCACGGAGCACAGATACGCAGTATTTT. Translated, it gives CASRGLASRSTDTQYF.

This clone was seen only once. V usage is TRBV6-2 or TRBV6-3 and J usage is TRBJ1-5; D remains ambiguous. Germline V lookup: CDR1 MNHEY, CDR2 SVGEGT. The CDR3 covers 15 residues. Trimming left V 0 bases short and J 4 bases short, with 10 bases between. For the CDR3, the DNA is TGTGCCAGCAGTTACTCTGGTTCCGATAATCAGCCCCAGCATTTT. Amino acid sequence: CASSYSGSDNQPQHF.

The chain carries TRBV28 and TRBJ1-1; D call uncertain. This CDR3 has 13 residues. Germline CDR1 is MDHEN and CDR2 is SYDVKM. V gave up 6 bases and J gave up 4 bases, with 12 bases separating them. CDR3 sequence: CASRPHGVTEAFF. The CDR3 bases are TGTGCCAGCAGGCCCCACGGAGTCACTGAAGCTTTCTTT.

The chain has TRBV12-3 or TRBV12-4 and TRBJ1-2; D is ambiguous. Between the trimmed V and J ends, which lost 8 bases and 2 bases, there was a span of 9 bases. The length of the CDR3 is 12 residues. CDR3 protein: CASGDSNYGYTF. As DNA, the CDR3 is TGTGCCAGCGGGGATTCCAACTATGGCTACACCTTC.